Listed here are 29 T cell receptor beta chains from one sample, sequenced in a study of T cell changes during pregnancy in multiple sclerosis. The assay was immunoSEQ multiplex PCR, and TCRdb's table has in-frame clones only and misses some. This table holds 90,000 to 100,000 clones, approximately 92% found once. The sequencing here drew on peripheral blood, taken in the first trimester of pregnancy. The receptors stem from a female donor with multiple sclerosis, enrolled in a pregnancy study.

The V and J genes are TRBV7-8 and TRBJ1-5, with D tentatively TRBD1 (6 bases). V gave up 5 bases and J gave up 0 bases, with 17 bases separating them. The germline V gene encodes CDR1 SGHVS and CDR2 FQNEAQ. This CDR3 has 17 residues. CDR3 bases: TGTGCCAGCAGCCCGATTTGGGACACTAATAGCAATCAGCCCCAGCATTTT. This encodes CASSPIWDTNSNQPQHF.

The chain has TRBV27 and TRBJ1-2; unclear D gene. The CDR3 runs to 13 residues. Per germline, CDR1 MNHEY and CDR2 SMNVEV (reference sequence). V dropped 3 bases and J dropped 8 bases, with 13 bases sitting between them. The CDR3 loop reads CASSFISTRGYTF. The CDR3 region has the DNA TGTGCCAGCAGTTTCATATCCACCAGGGGCTACACCTTC.

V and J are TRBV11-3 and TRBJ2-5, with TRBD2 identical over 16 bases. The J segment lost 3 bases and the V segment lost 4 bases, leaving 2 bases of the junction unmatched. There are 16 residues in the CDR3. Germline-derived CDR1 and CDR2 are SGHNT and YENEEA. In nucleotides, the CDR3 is TGTGCCAGCAGCTCGGGACTAGCGGGGGGGAAAGAGACCCAGTACTTC. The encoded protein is CASSSGLAGGKETQYF.

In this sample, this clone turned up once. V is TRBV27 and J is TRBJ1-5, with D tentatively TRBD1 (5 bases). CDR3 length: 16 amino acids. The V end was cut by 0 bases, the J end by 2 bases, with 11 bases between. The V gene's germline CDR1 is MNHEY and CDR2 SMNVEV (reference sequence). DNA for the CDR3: TGTGCCAGCAGTTTATCGCGGGGGATCGGCAATCAGCCCCAGCATTTT. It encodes CASSLSRGIGNQPQHF.

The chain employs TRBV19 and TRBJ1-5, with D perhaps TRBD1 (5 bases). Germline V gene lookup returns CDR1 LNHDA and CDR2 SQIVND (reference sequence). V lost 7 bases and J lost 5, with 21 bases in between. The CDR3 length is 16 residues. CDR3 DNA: TGTGCCAGTACCTTCACGCCGGGGGGTCGTTATCAGCCCCAGCATTTT. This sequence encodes CASTFTPGGRYQPQHF. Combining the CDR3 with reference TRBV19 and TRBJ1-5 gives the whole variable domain DGGITQSPKYLFRKEGQNVTLSCEQNLNHDAMYWYRQDPGQGLRLIYYSQIVNDFQKGDIAEGYSVSREKKESFPLTVTSAQKNPTAFYLCASTFTPGGRYQPQHFGDGTRLSIL.

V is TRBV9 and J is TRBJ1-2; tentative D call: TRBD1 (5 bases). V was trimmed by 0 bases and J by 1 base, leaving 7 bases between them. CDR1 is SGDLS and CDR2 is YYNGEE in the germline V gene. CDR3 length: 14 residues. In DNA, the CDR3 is TGTGCCAGCAGCGTAGCTGACAGTAACTATGGCTACACCTTC. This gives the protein CASSVADSNYGYTF.

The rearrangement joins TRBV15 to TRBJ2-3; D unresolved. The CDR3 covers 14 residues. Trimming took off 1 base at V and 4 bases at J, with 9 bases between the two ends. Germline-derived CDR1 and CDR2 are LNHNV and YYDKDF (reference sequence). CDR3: CATSRAQVPDTQYF. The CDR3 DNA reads TGTGCCACCAGCAGAGCTCAGGTTCCAGATACGCAGTATTTT.

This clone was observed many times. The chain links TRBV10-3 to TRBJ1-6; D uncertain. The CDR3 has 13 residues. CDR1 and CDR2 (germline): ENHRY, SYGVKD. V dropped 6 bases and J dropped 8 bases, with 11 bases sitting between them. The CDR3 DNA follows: TGTGCCATCAGATCGACACTAGATTCACCCCTCCACTTT. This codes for CAIRSTLDSPLHF.

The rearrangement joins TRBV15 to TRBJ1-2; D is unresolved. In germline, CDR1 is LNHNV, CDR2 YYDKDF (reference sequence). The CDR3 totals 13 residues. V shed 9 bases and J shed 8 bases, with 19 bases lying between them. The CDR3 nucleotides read TGTGCCACTTCGTACACGGGGTCTCAGGGCTACACCTTC. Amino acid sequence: CATSYTGSQGYTF.

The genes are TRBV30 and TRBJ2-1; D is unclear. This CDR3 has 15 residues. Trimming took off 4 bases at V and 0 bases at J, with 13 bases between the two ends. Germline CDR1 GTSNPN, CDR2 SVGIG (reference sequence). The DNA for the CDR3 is TGTGCCTGGAATGTATACCCGAGCTCCTACAATGAGCAGTTCTTC. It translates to CAWNVYPSSYNEQFF.

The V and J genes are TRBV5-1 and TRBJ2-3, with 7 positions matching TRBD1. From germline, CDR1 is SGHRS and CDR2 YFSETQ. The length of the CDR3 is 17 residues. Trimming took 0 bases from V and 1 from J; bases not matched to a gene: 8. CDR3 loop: CASSLASTGPGTDTQYF. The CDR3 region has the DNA TGCGCCAGCAGCTTGGCTTCGACAGGGCCTGGCACAGATACGCAGTATTTT.

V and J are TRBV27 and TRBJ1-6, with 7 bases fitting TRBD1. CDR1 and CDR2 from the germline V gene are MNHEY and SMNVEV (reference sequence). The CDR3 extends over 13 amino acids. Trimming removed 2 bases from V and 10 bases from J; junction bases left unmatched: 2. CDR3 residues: CASSLDRVSPLHF. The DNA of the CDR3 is TGTGCCAGCAGTTTAGACAGGGTCTCACCCCTCCACTTT.

The CDR3, as DNA: TGCGCCAGCAGCCGCCTGGGCGGGGGGGCCGCCCCAACAGATACGCAGTATTTT. This translates into CASSRLGGGAAPTDTQYF. The V gene is TRBV5-1, the J gene TRBJ2-3; TRBD2 matches 9 bases. After removal of 4 bases from V and 3 bases from J, the junction contained 15 bases not matched to a gene. Germline V gene sequence: CDR1 SGHRS, CDR2 YFSETQ. This CDR3 has 18 residues.

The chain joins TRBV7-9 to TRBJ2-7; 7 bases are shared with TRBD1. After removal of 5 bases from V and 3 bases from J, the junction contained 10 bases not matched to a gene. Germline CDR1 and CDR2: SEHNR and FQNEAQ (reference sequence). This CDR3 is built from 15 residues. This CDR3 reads CASSTYRGRVYEQYF. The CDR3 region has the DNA TGTGCCAGCAGCACTTACAGGGGCCGGGTCTACGAGCAGTACTTC.

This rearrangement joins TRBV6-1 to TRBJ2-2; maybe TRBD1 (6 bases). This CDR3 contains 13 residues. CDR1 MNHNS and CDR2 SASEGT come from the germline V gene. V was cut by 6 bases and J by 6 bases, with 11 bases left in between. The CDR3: CASREGVSGELFF. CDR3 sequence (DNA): TGTGCCAGCAGAGAGGGGGTTTCCGGGGAGCTGTTTTTT.

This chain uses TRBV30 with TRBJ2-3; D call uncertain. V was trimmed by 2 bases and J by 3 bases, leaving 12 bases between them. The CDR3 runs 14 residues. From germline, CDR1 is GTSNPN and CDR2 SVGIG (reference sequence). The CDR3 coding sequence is TGTGCCTGGAGTCTCATCATCGGGACAGATACGCAGTATTTT. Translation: CAWSLIIGTDTQYF.

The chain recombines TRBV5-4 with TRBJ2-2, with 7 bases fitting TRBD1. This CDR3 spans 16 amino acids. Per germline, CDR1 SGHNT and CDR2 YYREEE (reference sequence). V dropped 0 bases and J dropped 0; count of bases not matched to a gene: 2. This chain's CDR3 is CASSLAGTANTGELFF. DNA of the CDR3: TGTGCCAGCAGCTTGGCCGGGACAGCGAACACCGGGGAGCTGTTTTTT.

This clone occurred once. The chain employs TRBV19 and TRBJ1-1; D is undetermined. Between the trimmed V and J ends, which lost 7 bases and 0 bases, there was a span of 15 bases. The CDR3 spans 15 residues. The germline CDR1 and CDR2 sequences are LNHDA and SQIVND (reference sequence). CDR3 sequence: CASTTTGGLNTEAFF. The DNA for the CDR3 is TGTGCCAGTACGACGACGGGTGGCTTGAACACTGAAGCTTTCTTT.

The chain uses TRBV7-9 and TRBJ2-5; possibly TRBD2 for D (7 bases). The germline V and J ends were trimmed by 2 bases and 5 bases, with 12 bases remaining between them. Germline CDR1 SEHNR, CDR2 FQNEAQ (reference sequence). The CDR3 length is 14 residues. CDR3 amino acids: CASSLRGGAETQYF. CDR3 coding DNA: TGTGCCAGCAGCTTAAGGGGGGGGGCTGAGACCCAGTACTTC. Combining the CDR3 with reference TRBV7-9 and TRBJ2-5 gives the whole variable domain DTGVSQNPRHKITKRGQNVTFRCDPISEHNRLYWYRQTLGQGPEFLTYFQNEAQLEKSRLLSDRFSAERPKGSFSTLEIQRTEQGDSAMYLCASSLRGGAETQYFGPGTRLLVL.

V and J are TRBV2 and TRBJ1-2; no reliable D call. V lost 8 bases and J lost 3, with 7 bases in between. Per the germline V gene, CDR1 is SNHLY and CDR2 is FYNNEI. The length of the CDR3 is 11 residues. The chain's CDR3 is CASRRDYGYTF. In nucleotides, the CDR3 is TGTGCCAGCCGACGGGACTATGGCTACACCTTC.

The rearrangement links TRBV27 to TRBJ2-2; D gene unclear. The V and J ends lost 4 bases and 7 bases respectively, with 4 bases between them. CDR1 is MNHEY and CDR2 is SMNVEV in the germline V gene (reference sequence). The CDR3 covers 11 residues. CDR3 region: CASSSGGELFF. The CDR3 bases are TGTGCCAGCAGTTCCGGCGGGGAGCTGTTTTTT.

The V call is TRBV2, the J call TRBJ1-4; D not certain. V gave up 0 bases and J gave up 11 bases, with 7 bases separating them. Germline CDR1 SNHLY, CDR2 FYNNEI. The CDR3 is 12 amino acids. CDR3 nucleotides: TGTGCCAGCAGTGAAGCGTCCCGGAAACTGTTTTTT. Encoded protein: CASSEASRKLFF.

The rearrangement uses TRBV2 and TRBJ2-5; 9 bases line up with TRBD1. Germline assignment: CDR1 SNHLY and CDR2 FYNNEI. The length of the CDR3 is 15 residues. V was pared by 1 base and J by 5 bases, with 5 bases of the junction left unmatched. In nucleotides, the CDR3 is TGTGCCAGCAGTGAAGTCGGGACAGGGATGGAGACCCAGTACTTC. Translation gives CASSEVGTGMETQYF.

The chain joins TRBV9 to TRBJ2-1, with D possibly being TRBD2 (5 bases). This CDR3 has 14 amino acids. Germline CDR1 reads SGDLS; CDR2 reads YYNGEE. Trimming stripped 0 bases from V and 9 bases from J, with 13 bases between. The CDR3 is CASSVDSGSGEQFF. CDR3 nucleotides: TGTGCCAGCAGCGTAGATTCGGGGAGCGGTGAGCAGTTCTTC.

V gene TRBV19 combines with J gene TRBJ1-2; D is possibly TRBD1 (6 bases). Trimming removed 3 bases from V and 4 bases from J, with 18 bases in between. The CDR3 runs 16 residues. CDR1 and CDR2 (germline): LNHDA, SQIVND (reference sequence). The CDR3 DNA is TGTGCCAGTAGTATGGGCAGGGGACCCGACATCTATGGCTACACCTTC. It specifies CASSMGRGPDIYGYTF.

In DNA form, the CDR3 reads TGCGCCAGCAGCCGGCCGGGACAGGGAAAAACGAACACTGAAGCTTTCTTT. Its protein is CASSRPGQGKTNTEAFF. The chain uses TRBV5-1 and TRBJ1-1; 9 bases match TRBD1. CDR1 is SGHRS, CDR2 YFSETQ, per germline. After removal of 4 bases from V and 1 base from J, the junction contained 11 bases not matched to a gene. The CDR3 contains 17 residues.

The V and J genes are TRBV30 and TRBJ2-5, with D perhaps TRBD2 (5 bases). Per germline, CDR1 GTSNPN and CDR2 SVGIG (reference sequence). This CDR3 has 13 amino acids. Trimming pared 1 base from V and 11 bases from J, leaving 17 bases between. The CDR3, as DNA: TGTGCCTGGAGTGGAGAGAGGGTTACCCCGCAGTACTTC. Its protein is CAWSGERVTPQYF.

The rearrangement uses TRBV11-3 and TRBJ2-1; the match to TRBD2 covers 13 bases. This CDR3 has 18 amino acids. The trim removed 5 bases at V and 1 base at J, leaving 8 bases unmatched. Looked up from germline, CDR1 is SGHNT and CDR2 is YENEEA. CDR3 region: CASSAGTSGVYSYNEQFF. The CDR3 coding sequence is TGTGCCAGCAGCGCCGGGACTAGCGGGGTTTATTCCTACAATGAGCAGTTCTTC. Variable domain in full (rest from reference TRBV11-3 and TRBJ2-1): EAGVVQSPRYKIIEKKQPVAFWCNPISGHNTLYWYLQNLGQGPELLIRYENEEAVDDSQLPKDRFSAERLKGVDSTLKIQPAELGDSAVYLCASSAGTSGVYSYNEQFFGPGTRLTVL.

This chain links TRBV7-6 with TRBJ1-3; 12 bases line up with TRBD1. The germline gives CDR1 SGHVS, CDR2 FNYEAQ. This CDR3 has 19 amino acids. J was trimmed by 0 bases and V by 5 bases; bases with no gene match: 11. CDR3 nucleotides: TGTGCCAGCAGCCAAACCGGGACAGGGGGCTTTAGCTCTGGAAACACCATATATTTT. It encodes CASSQTGTGGFSSGNTIYF.